This T cell receptor (beta chain) was found in a study of blood T cell repertoires in COVID-19. Study-level background: COVID-19 samples, acute and convalescent, were from the United States, Italy and Spain. T cells, B-cell-depleted T cells, or PBMCs supplied cDNA or gDNA.

The CDR3 consists of 13 residues. From germline, CDR1 is KGHSH and CDR2 LQKENI. Trimming shortened V by 4 bases and J by 5 bases, and 8 bases separated the two germline ends. In the original analysis: Estimated nucleated cell counts came from reference gene primer amplification. Only in-frame clones appear in the TCRdb table, and some are missing; sequencing was by immunoSEQ multiplex PCR. V, J and clone size are taken as reported in that table, and D and trimming were inferred from the DNA itself. The sample has around 150,000 clones, approximately 84% seen once; the top ten hold around 2.1%. Sequenced input: peripheral blood. The TCR originated in a man in his 70s with acute or convalescent COVID-19. The chain is built from TRBV18 and TRBJ2-2; D is uncertain. CDR3 nucleotides: TGTGCCAGCTCACTTAGCAAGACCGGGGAGCTGTTTTTT. This codes for CASSLSKTGELFF.